The T cell receptor beta chain under discussion was sequenced for a study of shared clonotypes between healthy human individuals. Turning to the study itself: Researchers drew samples from a couple of women and three men aged 18 to 49.

Each sorted subset replicate got 200 ng genomic DNA, tens of thousands of genomes. Sequenced by immunoSEQ multiplex PCR; TCRdb stores in-frame clones only, minus some. The sample consists of 2 million to 2.5 million clones, approximately 90% of them appearing once. A note on this clone: The antigen is undetermined.

Trimming shortened V by 6 bases and J by 6 bases, and 11 bases separated the two germline ends. The CDR3 length is 12 residues. CDR1 is MNHEY, CDR2 SVGAGI, per germline. Study-level points and caveats: Enrolling few donors narrowed the genetic and exposure-history diversity that was represented.

Input material: naive CD4+ T cells from PBMCs. Indicated subset: CD45RA+ positively selected. This receptor was identified in a man younger than 35 in good health. Some clones in this sample may be carry-over from other donors' samples. The chain joins TRBV6-5 to TRBJ1-1; D is unclear. CDR3 nucleotides: TGTGCCAGCAGGGGGAATCAGGCTGAAGCTTTCTTT. It codes for CASRGNQAEAFF.